The source of this T cell receptor (beta chain) is a study of tumour-infiltrating T cells in Burkitt lymphoma (TCRdb year 2020). About the investigation overall: All epidemiological subtypes of Burkitt lymphoma were represented among the 75 to 100 patients who made up the cohort. Clinical outcome was correlated with TCR repertoire data, and overall and progression-free survival were found to be predicted by productive clonality independently of established prognosticators, including age at diagnosis. General conclusions and limits of the study: Several public clonotypes shared across numerous Burkitt lymphoma patients were found, suggesting shared tumour neoantigen selection absent from diffuse large B-cell lymphoma.

The CDR3 runs 15 amino acids, cysteine and phenylalanine included. The kept DNA is CDR3 alone, 45 bases in frame from the first base. The germline V gene specifies MDHEN as CDR1 and SYDVKM as CDR2. Compared with germline, V lacks 5 bases and J lacks 4 bases; bases without a gene match: 8. As regards this clone: Which antigen it targets is not known. Nothing much larger sits one base from this clone, and base qualities are not available.

The library was produced with the immunoSEQ multiplex PCR assay. TCRdb stores this immuneACCESS table with in-frame sequences only. Part of the clones is absent; in the studies checked, under half of the shortfall reflects unresolved V genes, and no reason is known for the rest. Here the sample has approximately 4,200 clones; 14% occur a single time. Together, the top ten hold 21% of the sample. This chain is built from TRBV28 and TRBJ2-7; 10 central nucleotides agree with TRBD2. This TCR was recovered from a human donor with Burkitt lymphoma. Sequenced input: tumor tissue. CDR3 region: CASSQLAGASYEQYF. In nucleotide form, the sequence is TGTGCCAGCAGTCAGCTAGCGGGAGCCTCTTACGAGCAGTACTTC.